This record covers a single TCR beta chain. The antigen is not known. These data originate in a study of OX40 agonist ivuxolimab in advanced cancers. Whole-study context: The patients received ivuxolimab by intravenous route every 2 weeks at 0.01 to 10 mg/kg. Enrollees could have had prior anti-PD-1, anti-PD-L1 or anti-CTLA-4 therapy, which under 50% had received.

Study-wide points: Relatively little clonal expansion, among the lowest observed, appeared in partial responders at 0.1-3.0 mg/kg.

This CDR3 comprises 15 residues. The germline V gene encodes CDR1 MNHNS and CDR2 SASEGT. V lost 3 bases, J lost 0 bases, and 11 bases lay in between. Profiled with immunoSEQ multiplex PCR; TCRdb holds only in-frame clones, not every one. In the table there are tens of thousands of clones, about nine tenths of which are singletons. The TCR comes from an adult with an advanced solid tumor such as melanoma, head and neck, liver or kidney cancer. Sequenced material: CD4+ or CD8+ T cells sorted from blood, taken in a trial of the OX40 agonist ivuxolimab. The chain carries TRBV6-1 and TRBJ1-2, with no clear D. The CDR3 nucleotides are TGTGCCAGCAGTGATTCTGCGGGAGCTAACTATGGCTACACCTTC. Encoded protein: CASSDSAGANYGYTF.